These 18 T cell receptor beta chains came from one sample sequenced in a study of blood T cell repertoires in COVID-19. Sequencing used immunoSEQ multiplex PCR; TCRdb keeps in-frame clones, though not all of them. In the table there are some 73,000 clones, 82% of which are singletons. Sequenced sample: peripheral blood. All receptors derive from a woman in her sixties or seventies with acute or convalescent COVID-19.

This chain uses TRBV5-4 with TRBJ1-4, with D unclear. The CDR3 runs to 16 residues. Germline lookup yields CDR1 SGHNT and CDR2 YYREEE (reference sequence). Deletions cut 0 bases from V and 7 bases from J, with 16 bases between. The CDR3 nucleotides read TGTGCCAGCAGCTTGGTTAGTAGCGGGTTGGCTGAAAAACTGTTTTTT. As protein: CASSLVSSGLAEKLFF.

This clone was counted once. The chain has TRBV2 and TRBJ2-1; possibly TRBD2 for D (5 bases). This CDR3 spans 14 amino acids. Trimming took 4 bases from V and 3 from J, leaving 10 bases between them. CDR1 is SNHLY and CDR2 is FYNNEI in the germline V gene. The CDR3 protein is CASSVSGDYNEQFF. Here the CDR3 DNA reads TGTGCCAGCAGTGTTTCCGGGGACTACAATGAGCAGTTCTTC.

The rearrangement joins TRBV11-2 to TRBJ2-1, with TRBD1 identical over 9 bases. V gave up 1 base and J gave up 9 bases; unmatched junction bases: 10. This CDR3 has 16 amino acids. Germline V gives CDR1 SGHAT, CDR2 FQNNGV. In nucleotides, the CDR3 is TGTGCCAGCAGCTTAGTCCCTGGGACAGGGAACGTTGAGCAGTTCTTC. Protein: CASSLVPGTGNVEQFF.

The chain recombines TRBV5-1 with TRBJ2-7; 11 positions match TRBD2. After removal of 0 bases from V and 7 bases from J, the junction contained 6 bases not matched to a gene. Germline CDR1 reads SGHRS; CDR2 reads YFSETQ. The CDR3 loop spans 15 amino acids. CDR3 bases: TGCGCCAGCAGCTTGGGACTAGCGGGGATAGGGGAGCAGTACTTC. Translating gives CASSLGLAGIGEQYF. The full variable domain, its missing parts supplied by reference TRBV5-1 and TRBJ2-7, is KAGVTQTPRYLIKTRGQQVTLSCSPISGHRSVSWYQQTPGQGLQFLFEYFSETQRNKGNFPGRFSGRQFSNSRSEMNVSTLELGDSALYLCASSLGLAGIGEQYFGPGTRLTVT.

The chain couples TRBV7-8 to TRBJ2-1, with 9 bases fitting TRBD2. V shed 5 bases and J 0 bases; nucleotides not matched to a gene: 17. The CDR3 has 20 residues. The germline CDR1 and CDR2 sequences are SGHVS and FQNEAQ. The CDR3 is CASSTPRGGIELSSYNEQFF. CDR3 in DNA: TGTGCCAGCAGCACACCGCGGGGGGGTATCGAACTTAGCTCCTACAATGAGCAGTTCTTC.

The chain links TRBV2 to TRBJ2-1, with 13 bases fitting TRBD2. J was trimmed by 8 bases and V by 4 bases; bases with no gene match: 8. This CDR3 has 16 residues. Germline V gives CDR1 SNHLY, CDR2 FYNNEI. The CDR3 reads CASSALGLAGVDEQFF. In nucleotides, the CDR3 is TGTGCCAGCAGTGCCCTCGGACTAGCGGGAGTCGATGAGCAGTTCTTC.

This clone was detected once. This chain joins TRBV4-2 and TRBJ1-2; D gene uncertain. This CDR3 is built from 15 residues. V was trimmed by 4 bases and J by 8 bases, leaving 20 bases between them. CDR1 is LGHNA, CDR2 YNFKEQ, per germline. DNA of the CDR3: TGTGCCAGCAGCCTCCAGTTCGAGGCCGGAGAGGGCTACACCTTC. Translation gives CASSLQFEAGEGYTF.

The rearrangement joins TRBV7-6 to TRBJ2-7; 9 bases map to TRBD1. The V gene end was trimmed by 5 bases and the J gene end by 6 bases; junction bases not matched to a gene: 5. The germline CDR1 and CDR2 sequences are SGHVS and FNYEAQ. CDR3 length: 13 residues. The CDR3 loop reads CASSLTGGGEQYF. The CDR3 region has the DNA TGTGCCAGCAGCCTAACAGGGGGCGGCGAGCAGTACTTC.

This clone was detected once. V usage is TRBV12-3 or TRBV12-4 and J usage is TRBJ1-2; D remains ambiguous. This CDR3 comprises 13 residues. V lost 6 bases to trimming and J lost 4 bases, with 12 bases between them. CDR3 residues: CASSIERSYGYTF. CDR3 DNA sequence: TGTGCCAGCAGCATCGAGAGGAGCTATGGCTACACCTTC.

The J gene is TRBJ2-2, the V gene TRBV28; tentative D call: TRBD2 (6 bases). Germline V CDR1 and CDR2: MDHEN, SYDVKM. This CDR3 spans 16 amino acids. Trimming pared 7 bases from V and 0 bases from J, leaving 15 bases between. This CDR3 is CASTPGGKPNTGELFF. CDR3 coding DNA: TGTGCCAGCACCCCCGGAGGGAAGCCGAACACCGGGGAGCTGTTTTTT.

The V gene is TRBV28, the J gene TRBJ1-3, with a possible D match to TRBD1 (6 bases). The V end was cut by 8 bases, the J end by 2 bases, with 13 bases between. The V gene's germline CDR1 is MDHEN and CDR2 SYDVKM. This CDR3 contains 14 residues. The CDR3 DNA reads TGTGCCAGCGTCCTCGGGACAACTGGAAACACCATATATTTT. This gives the protein CASVLGTTGNTIYF.

The chain recombines TRBV4-1 with TRBJ2-5, with 7 positions matching TRBD1. Trimming took 0 bases from V and 9 from J; bases not matched to a gene: 16. The CDR3 spans 17 residues. Germline-derived CDR1 and CDR2 are MGHRA and YSYEKL. The DNA of the CDR3 is TGCGCCAGCAGCCAAGATAGGACAGGAACTATGGTTAGGGCCCAGTACTTC. This sequence encodes CASSQDRTGTMVRAQYF.

This sequence joins TRBV28 and TRBJ1-2; D is uncertain. Germline assignment: CDR1 MDHEN and CDR2 SYDVKM. V was pared by 10 bases and J by 4 bases, with 10 bases between. The CDR3 extends over 11 amino acids. This chain's CDR3 is CATGVFYGYTF. For the CDR3, the DNA is TGTGCCACCGGGGTATTCTATGGCTACACCTTC.

The V call is TRBV2, the J call TRBJ2-1, with D maybe TRBD2 (6 bases). The germline V gene has CDR1 SNHLY and CDR2 FYNNEI. The ends were cut back, 7 bases at V and 0 bases at J, with 13 bases in the middle. This CDR3 region has 15 residues. The CDR3 region has the DNA TGTGCCAGCAAAAGGGAGGACTCCTCCTACAATGAGCAGTTCTTC. This encodes CASKREDSSYNEQFF.

The V gene is TRBV9, the J gene TRBJ1-2; 11 bases agree with TRBD1. The CDR3 loop spans 14 amino acids. Germline V gene lookup returns CDR1 SGDLS and CDR2 YYNGEE. Losses at the gene ends were 4 bases for V and 8 bases for J; bases not matched to a gene: 7. CDR3 residues: CASSPGDRGSGYTF. CDR3 nucleotides: TGTGCCAGCAGCCCCGGGGACAGGGGGTCGGGCTACACCTTC. Filled out from reference TRBV9 and TRBJ1-2, the complete variable domain reads DSGVTQTPKHLITATGQRVTLRCSPRSGDLSVYWYQQSLDQGLQFLIQYYNGEERAKGNILERFSAQQFPDLHSELNLSSLELGDSALYFCASSPGDRGSGYTFGSGTRLTVV.

The V call is TRBV5-1, the J call TRBJ2-5; D unclear. This CDR3 has 14 amino acids. The germline V gene encodes CDR1 SGHRS and CDR2 YFSETQ. V was clipped by 0 bases and J by 2 bases, with 8 bases between them. Here the CDR3 reads CASSLVVLQETQYF. The CDR3 region has the DNA TGCGCCAGCAGCTTGGTGGTACTTCAAGAGACCCAGTACTTC. Full variable domain (remainder filled in from reference TRBV5-1 and TRBJ2-5): KAGVTQTPRYLIKTRGQQVTLSCSPISGHRSVSWYQQTPGQGLQFLFEYFSETQRNKGNFPGRFSGRQFSNSRSEMNVSTLELGDSALYLCASSLVVLQETQYFGPGTRLLVL.

The chain employs TRBV19 and TRBJ2-2; 7 bases match TRBD1. Germline V CDR1 and CDR2: LNHDA, SQIVND (reference sequence). The CDR3 totals 14 residues. The ends lost 5 bases at V and 6 bases at J; junction bases unmatched: 6. The CDR3 DNA is TGTGCCAGTAGTCTCCGCCAGGGGGCCGGGGAGCTGTTTTTT. This gives the protein CASSLRQGAGELFF.

This clone was counted at least ten times. V gene TRBV27 combines with J gene TRBJ1-5; D is undetermined. Germline assignment: CDR1 MNHEY and CDR2 SMNVEV (reference sequence). The CDR3 is 14 amino acids. V shed 3 bases and J shed 1 base, with 7 bases lying between them. The CDR3: CASSLRESNQPQHF. The CDR3 coding sequence is TGTGCCAGCAGTTTGAGGGAGAGCAATCAGCCCCAGCATTTT.